The 20 T cell receptor beta chains given below trace back to one sample, sequenced in a study of T-cell memory formation after mild COVID-19. TCRdb analysed the 5' RACE reads with MiXCR anew, one entry per CDR3 protein. The table lists about 430,000 distinct CDR3 sequences, less than 25% of them singletons, with about 8.7% in the top ten. Sample: PBMCs or a T cell subset sorted from them (not recorded which). The receptors originated from an adult woman who had mild COVID-19 (a few samples of this study predate the infection). Cell type and time point are not known.

This clonotype was counted only a few times. CDR3 region: CSAIGQGIPGYGYTF. CDR3 nucleotides: TGCAGTGCTATAGGACAGGGCATACCTGGCTATGGCTACACCTTC. The V call is TRBV20-1, the J call TRBJ1-2; 8 nucleotides match TRBD1. The CDR3 runs to 15 residues. J gave up 4 bases and V 4 bases, and 11 bases lay outside the gene matches. In germline, CDR1 is DFQATT, CDR2 SNEGSKA (reference sequence).

This clonotype was seen a handful of times. CDR3 DNA sequence: TGTGCCAGCAGTTACCGGGGAACTCTTCTTCGGGTCGATGAGCAGTTCTTC. Protein: CASSYRGTLLRVDEQFF. The chain links TRBV6-5 to TRBJ2-1; D is perhaps TRBD2 (5 bases). In germline, CDR1 is MNHEY, CDR2 SVGAGI. The CDR3 covers 17 residues. The V end lost 2 bases, the J end lost 8 bases, and 22 bases lay between the germline ends.

This clonotype turned up a few times. The rearrangement links TRBV20-1 to TRBJ2-7; TRBD2 might be the D (5 bases). Looked up from germline, CDR1 is DFQATT and CDR2 is SNEGSKA (reference sequence). Trimming stripped 3 bases from V and 6 bases from J, with 12 bases between. The CDR3 is made up of 12 amino acids. CDR3 bases: TGCAGTGCTAGCCTAGCAGGCGTCGAGCAGTACTTC. Amino acids: CSASLAGVEQYF.

The chain combines TRBV5-6 with TRBJ2-7, with D unclear. The CDR3 sequence is 13 residues long. The V end lost 2 bases, the J end lost 2 bases, and 8 bases lay between the germline ends. CDR1 SGHDT and CDR2 YYEEEE come from the germline V gene. The CDR3 loop is CASSLFGTYEQYF. CDR3 in DNA: TGTGCCAGCAGCTTATTTGGGACCTACGAGCAGTACTTC.

This clonotype was found once. The chain carries TRBV4-2 and TRBJ2-2; D gene uncertain. The CDR3 runs to 15 residues. The V and J ends lost 4 bases and 3 bases respectively, with 12 bases between them. Germline V CDR1 and CDR2: LGHNA, YNFKEQ. CDR3 nucleotide sequence: TGTGCCAGCAGCCCCTCAGCCGAGTACACCGGGGAGCTGTTTTTT. Amino acids: CASSPSAEYTGELFF.

The gene calls are TRBV2 and TRBJ2-7; a weak D match, TRBD1 (6 bases). This CDR3 is 11 amino acids long. Per the germline V gene, CDR1 is SNHLY and CDR2 is FYNNEI. With 8 bases removed from V and 3 bases from J, the gap between germline ends came to 8 bases. This CDR3 reads CASGQYYEQYF. CDR3 nucleotides: TGTGCCAGCGGACAGTACTACGAGCAGTACTTC.

The chain uses TRBV10-3 and TRBJ1-2; D possibly corresponds to TRBD1 (6 bases). Trimming shortened V by 2 bases and J by 6 bases, and 13 bases separated the two germline ends. The germline gives CDR1 ENHRY, CDR2 SYGVKD. The CDR3 has 14 amino acids. CDR3: CAISEQQGGDGYTF. Here the CDR3 DNA reads TGTGCCATCAGTGAGCAACAGGGAGGGGATGGCTACACCTTC.

This clonotype was counted ten times or more. V and J are TRBV7-3 and TRBJ2-1; D is uncertain. V lost 2 bases to trimming and J lost 5 bases, with 7 bases between them. Germline CDR1 is SGHTA and CDR2 is FQGTGA. The CDR3 runs to 13 residues. CDR3 sequence: CASSLGDHNEQFF. In DNA, the CDR3 is TGTGCCAGCAGCTTAGGCGACCACAATGAGCAGTTCTTC.

The V call is TRBV11-3, the J call TRBJ2-2; TRBD1 agrees at 8 bases. Germline trimming cut 4 bases from V and 6 bases from J; bases unmatched to any gene: 10. Germline CDR1 is SGHNT and CDR2 is YENEEA. CDR3 length equals 16 residues. In DNA form, the CDR3 reads TGTGCCAGCAGCTCCCGTGAGACAGGGGCACCCGGGGAGCTGTTTTTT. This codes for CASSSRETGAPGELFF. Looking up the rest from reference TRBV11-3 and TRBJ2-2 gives the full variable domain: EAGVVQSPRYKIIEKKQPVAFWCNPISGHNTLYWYLQNLGQGPELLIRYENEEAVDDSQLPKDRFSAERLKGVDSTLKIQPAELGDSAVYLCASSSRETGAPGELFFGEGSRLTVL.

This clonotype was picked up many times. The rearrangement uses TRBV9 and TRBJ1-1; possible D gene TRBD1, 5 bases. With 2 bases removed from V and 3 bases from J, the gap between germline ends came to 8 bases. The CDR3 has 13 residues. CDR1 is SGDLS and CDR2 is YYNGEE in the germline V gene. The CDR3 nucleotides are TGTGCCAGCAGCGTCGGGGGGGACACTGAAGCTTTCTTT. The encoded protein is CASSVGGDTEAFF.

This clonotype appeared a few times. This chain links TRBV7-3 with TRBJ2-1; D remains unclear. The germline V gene encodes CDR1 SGHTA and CDR2 FQGTGA. The CDR3 is 13 residues long. V lost 8 bases and J 5 bases, leaving 13 bases between the germline ends. In DNA, the CDR3 is TGTGCCAGCGGTCCGTCTCGAAACAATGAGCAGTTCTTC. Translated: CASGPSRNNEQFF.

The chain recombines TRBV12-3 or TRBV12-4 with TRBJ2-3; D gene uncertain. V was cut by 3 bases and J by 3 bases, with 7 bases left in between. The CDR3 consists of 13 residues. The CDR3 DNA follows: TGTGCCAGCAGTTTGGGCATTACAGATACGCAGTATTTT. It encodes CASSLGITDTQYF.

The CDR3 sequence: CAWWGANEQFF. The CDR3, as DNA: TGTGCCTGGTGGGGGGCCAATGAGCAGTTCTTC. The chain employs TRBV30 and TRBJ2-1; D is tentatively TRBD1 or TRBD2 (6 bases each). The CDR3 loop spans 11 amino acids. The V gene lost 5 bases and the J gene lost 6 bases, with 8 bases spanning the gap. Germline assignment: CDR1 GTSNPN and CDR2 SVGIG (reference sequence).

This chain connects TRBV7-2 to TRBJ2-2; the D is unclear. The V gene lost 1 base and the J gene lost 7 bases, with 10 bases spanning the gap. CDR3 length: 14 amino acids. The germline V gene encodes CDR1 SGHTA and CDR2 FQGNSA. Written as DNA, the CDR3 is TGTGCCAGCAGCTTAGAGGCAGCTGGCGGGGAGCTGTTTTTT. As protein: CASSLEAAGGELFF.

The V gene is TRBV7-9, the J gene TRBJ2-5; no clear D gene. Looked up from germline, CDR1 is SEHNR and CDR2 is FQNEAQ (reference sequence). The CDR3 has 17 amino acids. Trimming took off 1 base at V and 1 base at J, with 16 bases between the two ends. The chain's CDR3 is CASSLGLSRPGQETQYF. The CDR3 DNA sequence: TGTGCCAGCAGCTTAGGGCTCAGCCGACCGGGCCAAGAGACCCAGTACTTC.

The rearrangement links TRBV5-4 to TRBJ1-2; 11 positions agree with TRBD1. The CDR3 runs 15 residues. CDR1 SGHNT and CDR2 YYREEE come from the germline V gene (reference sequence). V was clipped by 5 bases and J by 4 bases; unmatched bases: 7. The CDR3 sequence: CASSQGTGGPYGYTF. The CDR3 nucleotides read TGTGCCAGCAGTCAAGGGACAGGGGGGCCCTATGGCTACACCTTC.

The chain carries TRBV15 and TRBJ2-3; no definite D call. The CDR3 runs to 14 residues. CDR1 LNHNV and CDR2 YYDKDF come from the germline V gene (reference sequence). The V gene lost 5 bases and the J gene lost 10 bases, with 19 bases spanning the gap. The CDR3 region has the DNA TGTGCCACCAGCCCCCGTCGCTTCAGCGAGGCGCAGTATTTT. Translation: CATSPRRFSEAQYF.

This clonotype has more than one count but fewer than ten. CDR3 coding DNA: TGCAGTGCCGCGGGAGGCAGGGGATCGGATACGCAGTATTTT. Protein: CSAAGGRGSDTQYF. V and J are TRBV20-1 and TRBJ2-3, with 8 bases matching TRBD2. Trimming removed 6 bases from V and 6 bases from J; junction bases left unmatched: 11. This CDR3 spans 14 amino acids. Germline V gives CDR1 DFQATT, CDR2 SNEGSKA (reference sequence).

This clonotype was counted only a few times. The chain couples TRBV7-3 to TRBJ2-3; TRBD2 matches at 7 bases. Germline lookup yields CDR1 SGHTA and CDR2 FQGTGA. CDR3 length: 14 residues. J was trimmed by 2 bases and V by 5 bases; bases with no gene match: 4. This CDR3 reads CASSQSGNTDTQYF. The CDR3 DNA follows: TGTGCCAGCAGCCAGAGCGGGAACACAGATACGCAGTATTTT.

The J gene is TRBJ2-7, the V gene TRBV28; possibly TRBD1 for D (6 bases). CDR3 length equals 14 residues. Trimming left V 3 bases short and J 3 bases short, with 12 bases between. CDR1 and CDR2 (germline): MDHEN, SYDVKM. CDR3 in amino acids: CASSFRTGFYEQYF. The CDR3 DNA follows: TGTGCCAGCAGTTTTCGAACAGGGTTCTACGAGCAGTACTTC.